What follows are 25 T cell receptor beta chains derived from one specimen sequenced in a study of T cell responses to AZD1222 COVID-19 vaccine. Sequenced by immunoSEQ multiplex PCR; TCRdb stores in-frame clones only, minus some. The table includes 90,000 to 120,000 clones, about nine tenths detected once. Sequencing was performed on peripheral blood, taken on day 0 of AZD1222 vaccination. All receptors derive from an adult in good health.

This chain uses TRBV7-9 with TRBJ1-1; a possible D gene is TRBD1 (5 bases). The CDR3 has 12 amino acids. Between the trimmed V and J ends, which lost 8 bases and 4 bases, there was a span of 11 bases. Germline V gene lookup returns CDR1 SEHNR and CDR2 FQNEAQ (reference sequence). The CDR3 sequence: CASVLGGTEAFF. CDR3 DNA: TGTGCCAGCGTTTTGGGGGGCACTGAAGCTTTCTTT.

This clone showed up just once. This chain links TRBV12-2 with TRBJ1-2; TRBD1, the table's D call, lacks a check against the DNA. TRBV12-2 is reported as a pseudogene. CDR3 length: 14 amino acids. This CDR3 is CASRLGSQFYGYTF. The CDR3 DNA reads TGTGCAAGTCGCTTAGGCTCTCAGTTTTATGGCTACACCTTC.

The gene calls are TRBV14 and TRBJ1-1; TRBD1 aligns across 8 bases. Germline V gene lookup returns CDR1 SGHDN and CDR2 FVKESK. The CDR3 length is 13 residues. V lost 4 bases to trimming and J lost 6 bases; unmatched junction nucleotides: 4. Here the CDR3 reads CASSLTGGAEAFF. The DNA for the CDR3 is TGTGCCAGCAGCCTTACAGGGGGGGCTGAAGCTTTCTTT.

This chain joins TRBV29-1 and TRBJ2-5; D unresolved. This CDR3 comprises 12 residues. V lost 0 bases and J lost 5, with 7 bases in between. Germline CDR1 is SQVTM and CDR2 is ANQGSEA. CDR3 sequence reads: CSVEDNAETQYF. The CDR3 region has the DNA TGCAGCGTTGAAGATAACGCGGAGACCCAGTACTTC.

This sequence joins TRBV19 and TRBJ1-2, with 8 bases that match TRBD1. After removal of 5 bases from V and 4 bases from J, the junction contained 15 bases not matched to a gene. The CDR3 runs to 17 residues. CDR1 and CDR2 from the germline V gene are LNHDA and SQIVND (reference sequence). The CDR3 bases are TGTGCCAGTAGTTCCCGGACAGGGAGGGTGTTATCCTATGGCTACACCTTC. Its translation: CASSSRTGRVLSYGYTF.

CDR3 sequence reads: CASSLAMAATGELFF. DNA of the CDR3: TGTGCCAGCAGCTTAGCGATGGCGGCCACCGGGGAGCTGTTTTTT. This chain links TRBV7-9 with TRBJ2-2; D call uncertain. With 0 bases removed from V and 4 bases from J, the gap between germline ends came to 9 bases. Germline values: CDR1 SEHNR, CDR2 FQNEAQ (reference sequence). The CDR3 spans 15 residues.

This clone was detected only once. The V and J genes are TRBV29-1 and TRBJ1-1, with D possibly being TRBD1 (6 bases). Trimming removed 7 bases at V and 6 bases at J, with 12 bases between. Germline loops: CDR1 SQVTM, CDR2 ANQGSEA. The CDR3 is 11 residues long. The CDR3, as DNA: TGCAGCGGGGGAGGGGGAGCTGAAGCTTTCTTT. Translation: CSGGGGAEAFF. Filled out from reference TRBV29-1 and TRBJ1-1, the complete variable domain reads SAVISQKPSRDICQRGTSLTIQCQVDSQVTMMFWYRQQPGQSLTLIATANQGSEATYESGFVIDKFPISRPNLTFSTLTVSNMSPEDSSIYLCSGGGGAEAFFGQGTRLTVV.

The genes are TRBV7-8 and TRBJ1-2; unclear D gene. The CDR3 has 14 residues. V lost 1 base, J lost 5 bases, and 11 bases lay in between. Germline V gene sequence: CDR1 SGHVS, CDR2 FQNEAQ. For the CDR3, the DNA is TGTGCCAGCAGCTTAGGGGGAATCTATTATGGCTACACCTTC. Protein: CASSLGGIYYGYTF. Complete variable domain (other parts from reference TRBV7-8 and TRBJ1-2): GAGVSQSPRYKVAKRGQDVALRCDPISGHVSLFWYQQALGQGPEFLTYFQNEAQLDKSGLPSDRFFAERPEGSVSTLKIQRTQQEDSAVYLCASSLGGIYYGYTFGSGTRLTVV.

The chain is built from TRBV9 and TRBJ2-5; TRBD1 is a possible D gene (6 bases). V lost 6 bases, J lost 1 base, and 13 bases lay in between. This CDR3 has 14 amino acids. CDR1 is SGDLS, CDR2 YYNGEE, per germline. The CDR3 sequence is CASNSGTPQETQYF. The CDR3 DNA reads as TGTGCCAGCAACTCCGGGACACCCCAAGAGACCCAGTACTTC.

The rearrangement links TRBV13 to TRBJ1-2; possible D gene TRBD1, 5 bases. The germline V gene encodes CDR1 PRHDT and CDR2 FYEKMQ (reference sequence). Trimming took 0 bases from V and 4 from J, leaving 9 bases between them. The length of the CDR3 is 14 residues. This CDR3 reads CASSLGGGGYGYTF. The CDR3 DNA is TGTGCCAGCAGCTTAGGTGGGGGAGGCTATGGCTACACCTTC.

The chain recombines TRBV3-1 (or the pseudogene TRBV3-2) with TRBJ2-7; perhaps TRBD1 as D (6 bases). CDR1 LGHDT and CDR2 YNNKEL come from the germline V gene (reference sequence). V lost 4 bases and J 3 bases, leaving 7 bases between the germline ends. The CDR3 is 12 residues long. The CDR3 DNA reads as TGTGCCAGCAGCCCGACAGGCTACGAGCAGTACTTC. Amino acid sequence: CASSPTGYEQYF.

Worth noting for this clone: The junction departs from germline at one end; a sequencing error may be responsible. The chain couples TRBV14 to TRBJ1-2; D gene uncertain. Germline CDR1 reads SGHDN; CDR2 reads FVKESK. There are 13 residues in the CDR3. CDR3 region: CASSQDVSGRPNF. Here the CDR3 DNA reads TGTGCCAGCAGCCAAGATGTGTCAGGACGGCCGAACTTC.

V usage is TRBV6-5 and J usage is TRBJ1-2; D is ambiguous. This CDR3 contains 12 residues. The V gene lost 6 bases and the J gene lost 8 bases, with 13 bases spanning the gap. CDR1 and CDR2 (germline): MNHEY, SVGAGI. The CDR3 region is CASSPVGLGYTF. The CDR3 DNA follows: TGTGCCAGCAGCCCGGTGGGTTTGGGCTACACCTTC.

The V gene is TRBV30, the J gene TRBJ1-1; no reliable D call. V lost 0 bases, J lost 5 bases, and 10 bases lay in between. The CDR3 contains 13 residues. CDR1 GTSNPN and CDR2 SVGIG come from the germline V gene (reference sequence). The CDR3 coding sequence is TGTGCCTGGAGTGTGACCCTTCAGACTGAAGCTTTCTTT. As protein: CAWSVTLQTEAFF.

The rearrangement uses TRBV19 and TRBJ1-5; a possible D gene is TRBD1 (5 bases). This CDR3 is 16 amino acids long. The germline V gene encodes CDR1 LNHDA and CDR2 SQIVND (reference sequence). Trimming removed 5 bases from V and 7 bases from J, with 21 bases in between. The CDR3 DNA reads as TGTGCCAGTAGTTTACGACAGTTTGCCGGCGAACAGCCCCAGCATTTT. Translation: CASSLRQFAGEQPQHF.

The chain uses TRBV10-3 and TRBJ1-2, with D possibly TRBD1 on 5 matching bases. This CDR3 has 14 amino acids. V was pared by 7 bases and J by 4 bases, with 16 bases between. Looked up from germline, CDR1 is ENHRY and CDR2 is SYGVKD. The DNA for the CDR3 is TGTGCCATCACGGAGGAGGGGCAAGTCTATGGCTACACCTTC. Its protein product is CAITEEGQVYGYTF.

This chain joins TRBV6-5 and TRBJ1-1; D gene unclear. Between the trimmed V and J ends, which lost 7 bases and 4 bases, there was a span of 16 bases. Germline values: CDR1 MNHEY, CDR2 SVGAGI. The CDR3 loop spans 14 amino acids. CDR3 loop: CASILEGFGTEAFF. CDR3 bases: TGTGCCAGCATCTTGGAGGGTTTCGGCACTGAAGCTTTCTTT.

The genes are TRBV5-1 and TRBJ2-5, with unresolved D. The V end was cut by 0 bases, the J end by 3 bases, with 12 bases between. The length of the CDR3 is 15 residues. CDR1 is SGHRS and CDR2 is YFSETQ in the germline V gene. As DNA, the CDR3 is TGCGCCAGCAGCTTGGGGGCAGCACAAAAAGAGACCCAGTACTTC. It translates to CASSLGAAQKETQYF.

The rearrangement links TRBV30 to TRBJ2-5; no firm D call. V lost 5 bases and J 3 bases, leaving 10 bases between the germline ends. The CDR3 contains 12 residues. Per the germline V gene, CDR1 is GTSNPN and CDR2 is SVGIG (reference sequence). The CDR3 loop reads CAWGPTEETQYF. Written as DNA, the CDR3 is TGTGCCTGGGGGCCGACGGAAGAGACCCAGTACTTC.

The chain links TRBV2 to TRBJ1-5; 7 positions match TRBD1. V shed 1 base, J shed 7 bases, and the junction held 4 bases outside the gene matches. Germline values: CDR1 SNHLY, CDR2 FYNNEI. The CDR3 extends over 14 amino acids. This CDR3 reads CASSEGRGRQPQHF. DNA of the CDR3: TGTGCCAGCAGTGAAGGGAGGGGGCGGCAGCCCCAGCATTTT.

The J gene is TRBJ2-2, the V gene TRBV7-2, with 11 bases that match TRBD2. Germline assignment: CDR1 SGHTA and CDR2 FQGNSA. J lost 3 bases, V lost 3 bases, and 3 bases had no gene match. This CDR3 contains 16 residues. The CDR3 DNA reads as TGTGCCAGCAGCTTCCTAGCGGGGGGATACACCGGGGAGCTGTTTTTT. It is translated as CASSFLAGGYTGELFF.

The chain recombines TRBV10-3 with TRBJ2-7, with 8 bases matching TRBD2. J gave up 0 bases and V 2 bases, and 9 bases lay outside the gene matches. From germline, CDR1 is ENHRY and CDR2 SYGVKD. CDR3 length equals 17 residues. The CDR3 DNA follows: TGTGCCATCAGTGAGACGCTGACCGGGGGGGTCTCCTACGAGCAGTACTTC. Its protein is CAISETLTGGVSYEQYF.

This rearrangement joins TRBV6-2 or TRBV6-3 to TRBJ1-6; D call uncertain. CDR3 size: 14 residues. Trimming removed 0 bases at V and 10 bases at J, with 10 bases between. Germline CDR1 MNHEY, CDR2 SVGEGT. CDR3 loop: CASSYSRLESPLHF. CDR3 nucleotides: TGTGCCAGCAGTTACTCGCGGTTAGAGTCACCCCTCCACTTT.

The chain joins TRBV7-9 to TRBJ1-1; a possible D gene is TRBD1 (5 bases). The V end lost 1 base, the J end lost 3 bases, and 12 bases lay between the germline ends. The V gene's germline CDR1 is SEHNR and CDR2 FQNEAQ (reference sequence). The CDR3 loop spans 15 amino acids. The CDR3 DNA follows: TGTGCCAGCAGCTTAGACGGAGGGACGGACACTGAAGCTTTCTTT. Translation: CASSLDGGTDTEAFF.

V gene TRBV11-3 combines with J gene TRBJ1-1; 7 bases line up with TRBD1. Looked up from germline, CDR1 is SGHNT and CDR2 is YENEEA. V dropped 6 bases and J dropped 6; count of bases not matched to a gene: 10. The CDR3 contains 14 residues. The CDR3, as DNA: TGTGCCAGCAGTCACTCAGGGGGTGGGTCTGAAGCTTTCTTT. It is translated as CASSHSGGGSEAFF.